A single sample gave rise to the 8 T cell receptor beta chains below, sequenced in a study of OX40 agonist ivuxolimab in advanced cancers. Produced via immunoSEQ multiplex PCR; TCRdb's table is partial and in-frame only. The data show some 60,000 clones, about 90% seen once. The material sequenced was CD4+ or CD8+ T cells sorted from blood, taken in a trial of the OX40 agonist ivuxolimab. These TCRs come from an adult with an advanced solid tumor such as melanoma, head and neck, liver or kidney cancer.

This sequence joins TRBV18 and TRBJ1-1, with D hard to call. In germline, CDR1 is KGHSH, CDR2 LQKENI. The CDR3 runs to 13 residues. Trimming pared 8 bases from V and 1 base from J, leaving 11 bases between. This CDR3 reads CASIGQANTEAFF. DNA for the CDR3: TGTGCCAGCATAGGGCAGGCGAACACTGAAGCTTTCTTT.

The chain joins TRBV19 to TRBJ1-5, with D perhaps TRBD1 (5 bases). The germline CDR1 and CDR2 sequences are LNHDA and SQIVND (reference sequence). The ends were cut back, 5 bases at V and 4 bases at J, with 18 bases in the middle. The CDR3 is made up of 16 amino acids. CDR3 sequence: CASSQPPGRINQPQHF. Here the CDR3 DNA reads TGTGCCAGTAGTCAGCCTCCGGGACGGATAAATCAGCCCCAGCATTTT.

The chain uses TRBV7-3 and TRBJ2-3, with 10 nucleotides matching TRBD2. The germline CDR1 and CDR2 sequences are SGHTA and FQGTGA. The CDR3 loop spans 13 amino acids. Losses at the gene ends were 8 bases for V and 5 bases for J; bases not matched to a gene: 4. The CDR3 sequence: CASGSGREDTQYF. CDR3 in DNA: TGTGCCAGCGGGAGCGGGAGGGAAGATACGCAGTATTTT.

V and J are TRBV10-3 and TRBJ2-7; perhaps TRBD2 as D (6 bases). Germline CDR1 ENHRY, CDR2 SYGVKD. This CDR3 contains 12 residues. V was pared by 11 bases and J by 7 bases, with 18 bases between. The CDR3 nucleotides read TGTGCCGGAGGGCCTGGTGCTGGTGAGCAGTACTTC. Its translation is CAGGPGAGEQYF.

The V call is TRBV7-2, the J call TRBJ2-6, with D unresolved. The CDR3 is made up of 14 amino acids. Trimming stripped 8 bases from V and 2 bases from J, with 10 bases between. Germline values: CDR1 SGHTA, CDR2 FQGNSA. The CDR3 here is CASGLWAGANVLTF. CDR3 nucleotides: TGTGCCAGCGGCCTATGGGCTGGGGCCAACGTCCTGACTTTC. The full variable domain, with the rest looked up from reference TRBV7-2 and TRBJ2-6, is GAGVSQSPSNKVTEKGKDVELRCDPISGHTALYWYRQSLGQGLEFLIYFQGNSAPDKSGLPSDRFSAERTGGSVSTLTIQRTQQEDSAVYLCASGLWAGANVLTFGAGSRLTVL.

The chain couples TRBV28 to TRBJ2-3; TRBD2 aligns across 7 bases. Trimming cost V 3 bases and J 2 bases; bases outside gene matches: 2. CDR3 length: 14 residues. The germline CDR1 and CDR2 sequences are MDHEN and SYDVKM. As DNA, the CDR3 is TGTGCCAGCAGTTTCGGGGGGTCCACAGATACGCAGTATTTT. Its protein product is CASSFGGSTDTQYF.

The CDR3 here is CASRRYEQYF. The CDR3, as DNA: TGTGCCAGCAGGCGCTACGAGCAGTACTTC. The gene calls are TRBV28 and TRBJ2-7, with no clear D. The CDR3 is 10 residues long. V was cut by 6 bases and J by 3 bases, with 3 bases left in between. Looked up from germline, CDR1 is MDHEN and CDR2 is SYDVKM.

This clone was recorded once. The V gene is TRBV11-2, the J gene TRBJ2-3, with TRBD2 matching 7 bases. The CDR3 loop spans 15 amino acids. Looked up from germline, CDR1 is SGHAT and CDR2 is FQNNGV. J gave up 2 bases and V 3 bases, and 5 bases lay outside the gene matches. CDR3 nucleotides: TGTGCCAGCAGCTTCGGGACTAAATTCACAGATACGCAGTATTTT. It is translated as CASSFGTKFTDTQYF.